This T cell receptor (beta chain) appears in the sequencing data of a study of T cell repertoires in cytomegalovirus infection (dated by TCRdb to the late 2010s). Background for the entire study: Donor HLA type was relevant to the analysis, because carriage of CMV infection together with the matching HLA type was indicated by public TCR beta signatures.

Study-wide findings and limitations: Carriers of CMV infection plus the relevant HLA type were discriminated by the cumulative frequency of public TCR beta family members in the study cohort and in an independent roughly 350-donor cohort. The ex vivo response was dominated by HLA-C-restricted CMV-specific TCR beta clonotypes, and the single most frequent clonotype in two of eight donors was supplied by these HLA-C-restricted clonotypes.

According to the germline V gene (reference sequence), CDR1 reads DFQATT and CDR2 reads SNEGSKA. The CDR3 spans 14 residues, from the cysteine through the phenylalanine. The DNA shown is the 42-base CDR3, in frame from base 1. The germline V end is reduced by 2 bases and the J end by 6 bases; junction bases left unmatched: 5. This clonotype occurred many times. No antigen is known for it. Base qualities are not provided; no much larger clone lies one nucleotide away. TCRdb records Illumina HiSeq 1500 as the sequencer. The raw public reads went through TCRdb reprocessing: fastp at Q25, MiXCR clone calling, in-frame beta chains kept. Entries that share a CDR3 protein sequence are merged under the most common genes and DNA. The sample table holds around 260,000 distinct CDR3 sequences, of which around 8.7% were seen once. The ten largest clones add up to less than 15% of the sample.

Material for sequencing was PBMCs. This TCR came from a human donor in good health (CMV status not recorded). Some clones in this sample may be carry-over from other donors' samples. Recombination linked TRBV20-1 to TRBJ2-4, with 9 middle bases fitting TRBD1. The DNA sequence is TGCAGTGCTAGACCCTTGGGACAGGGAAACATTCAGTACTTC. Translated, this is CSARPLGQGNIQYF.